In this sample, the clone carrying this TCR beta chain turned up many times. Its antigen is undetermined. These data originate in a study of spatial heterogeneity in lung cancer. About the research overall: Each distinct TCR and UMI combination averaged more than ten appearances in raw reads. Study conclusions and caveats: Higher tumor mutation counts went along with higher counts of expanded intratumoral alpha and beta TCRs.

Germline loops: CDR1 SEHNR, CDR2 FQNEAQ (reference sequence). V lost 1 base, J lost 4 bases, and 13 bases lay in between. The CDR3 loop spans 15 amino acids. Noted time point: sample taken at primary tumor resection. More than 70 TRACERx patients with early, untreated non-small cell lung cancer donated samples. The study sequenced unsorted whole RNA from tumor, nontumor lung or frozen PBMC. TCRdb reprocessed the 5' RACE reads with MiXCR, giving one entry per CDR3 protein. The data hold 960 or so distinct CDR3 sequences, with about 4% observed a single time. The chain has TRBV7-9 and TRBJ1-1, with D unclear. The material sequenced was lung tumor tissue, taken at surgery. This TCR was recovered from a male donor with early-stage non-small cell lung cancer. In DNA form, the CDR3 reads TGTGCCAGCAGCTTAGGTAGCCGGGCCTTCACTGAAGCTTTCTTT. Its protein is CASSLGSRAFTEAFF.